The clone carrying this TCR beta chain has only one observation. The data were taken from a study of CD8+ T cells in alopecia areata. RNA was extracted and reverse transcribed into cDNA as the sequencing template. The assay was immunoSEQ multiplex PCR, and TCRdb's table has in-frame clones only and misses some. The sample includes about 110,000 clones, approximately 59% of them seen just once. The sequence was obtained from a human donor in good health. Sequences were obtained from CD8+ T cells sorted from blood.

The CDR3 spells CSAEVARGGSWETQYF. The DNA for the CDR3 is TGCAGCGCCGAAGTCGCCAGGGGGGGCTCGTGGGAGACCCAGTACTTC. The chain has TRBV29-1 and TRBJ2-5, with D perhaps TRBD1 or TRBD2 (7 bases each). The V gene lost 7 bases and the J gene lost 5 bases, with 26 bases spanning the gap. Looked up from germline, CDR1 is SQVTM and CDR2 is ANQGSEA. The CDR3 runs to 16 residues.